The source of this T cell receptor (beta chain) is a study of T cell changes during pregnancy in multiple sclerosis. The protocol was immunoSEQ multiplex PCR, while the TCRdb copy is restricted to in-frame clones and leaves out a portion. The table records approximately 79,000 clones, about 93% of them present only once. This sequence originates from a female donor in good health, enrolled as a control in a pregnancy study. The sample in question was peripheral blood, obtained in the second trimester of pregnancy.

CDR3: CASSPRRGGPNTEAFF. The CDR3 DNA reads as TGTGCCAGTAGTCCCCGTCGGGGTGGGCCGAACACTGAAGCTTTCTTT. The V gene is TRBV19, the J gene TRBJ1-1; no clear D gene. The V end was cut by 5 bases, the J end by 1 base, with 17 bases between. Looked up from germline, CDR1 is LNHDA and CDR2 is SQIVND (reference sequence). This CDR3 has 16 amino acids.